This T cell receptor (beta chain) comes out of a study of CD8+CD57+ T cells in acquired aplastic anemia (dated by TCRdb to about 2018). Background on the whole study: On average, sorted CD4+ and CD8+ cells yielded around 3.5 ug of extracted DNA, with a range of roughly 0.18 to 27.4 ug. An average of around 9.8 million reads for CD4+ cells and roughly 11 million reads for CD8+ cells was obtained from healthy donor samples.

In this study, sorted CD4+ and CD8+ T cells from the blood of healthy subjects and of severe aplastic anemia patients had their TCR repertoires deep-sequenced. Ficoll-Paque density gradient centrifugation was used to isolate peripheral blood mononuclear cells. Before DNA extraction, CD4+ and CD8+ T cells were sorted by FACS or by magnetic beads. Trimming removed 4 bases from V and 12 bases from J; the gene matches leave 18 bases unexplained. The germline V gene gives CDR1 as SGDLS and CDR2 as YYNGEE. Spanning cysteine to phenylalanine, the CDR3 consists of 15 amino acids. CDR3 DNA is the only sequence kept; it has 45 bases, read in frame from the first base. Profiling of TCR beta VDJ combinations and CDR3 sequences used genomic DNA as the template. An Illumina HiSeq 2000 was the platform used for TCR repertoire sequencing. Per the authors' processing: TRBV/TRBJ rearrangement plots, CDR3 size and DJ length profiles, and Simpson's diversity index were used to assess repertoires. The most abundant DNA sequence in the deep sequencing data was taken as the immunodominant clone. CDR3 amino acid sequences were checked for sharing across subjects and were also compared against the VDJdb database and published repertoires. TCRdb reprocessed the public reads (quality trimming at Q25 with fastp, clone calling with MiXCR) and kept in-frame beta chains. Each entry merges the rows of one CDR3 protein and shows their most common DNA and genes. TCRdb, rather than the study authors, made the V and J calls. The sample has approximately 380,000 distinct CDR3 sequences on record, 65% to 80% of them singletons. The ten largest clones take up approximately 4% of the sample.

This clonotype appeared once. Its binding antigen is unknown. The record has no base qualities; no much larger clone is one base away. A single read offers scant evidence. The full study reports these points: No significant difference in CD8+ Simpson's diversity was found between patients and healthy controls (P=0.060). Twenty-nine CD8+ CDR3 sequences were found in both patients and controls but appeared to be highly expressed in patients and within the immunodominant clones of the patients.

Source material: sorted CD4+, CD8+, or CD8+CD57+ T cells (not recorded which) from PBMCs. The chain was built from TRBV9 and TRBJ1-2; 7 bases in the middle match TRBD1. This receptor was obtained from a human donor in good health, serving as a control. At the DNA level, the sequence is TGTGCCAGCAGCCCGACAGGGAGTCACCAGCCCCAGCACACCTTC. Translated, it reads CASSPTGSHQPQHTF.